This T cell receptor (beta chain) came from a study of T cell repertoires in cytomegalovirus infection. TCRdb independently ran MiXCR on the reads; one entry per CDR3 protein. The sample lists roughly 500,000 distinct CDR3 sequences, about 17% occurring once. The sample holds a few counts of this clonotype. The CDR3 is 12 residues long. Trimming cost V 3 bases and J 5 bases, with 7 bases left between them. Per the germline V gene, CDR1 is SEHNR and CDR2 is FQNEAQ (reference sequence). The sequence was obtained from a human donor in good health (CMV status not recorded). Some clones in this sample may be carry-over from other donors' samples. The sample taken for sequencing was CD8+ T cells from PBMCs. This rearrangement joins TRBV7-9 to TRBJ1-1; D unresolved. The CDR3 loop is CASSFSVTEAFF. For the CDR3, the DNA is TGTGCCAGCAGCTTTTCTGTAACTGAAGCTTTCTTT.